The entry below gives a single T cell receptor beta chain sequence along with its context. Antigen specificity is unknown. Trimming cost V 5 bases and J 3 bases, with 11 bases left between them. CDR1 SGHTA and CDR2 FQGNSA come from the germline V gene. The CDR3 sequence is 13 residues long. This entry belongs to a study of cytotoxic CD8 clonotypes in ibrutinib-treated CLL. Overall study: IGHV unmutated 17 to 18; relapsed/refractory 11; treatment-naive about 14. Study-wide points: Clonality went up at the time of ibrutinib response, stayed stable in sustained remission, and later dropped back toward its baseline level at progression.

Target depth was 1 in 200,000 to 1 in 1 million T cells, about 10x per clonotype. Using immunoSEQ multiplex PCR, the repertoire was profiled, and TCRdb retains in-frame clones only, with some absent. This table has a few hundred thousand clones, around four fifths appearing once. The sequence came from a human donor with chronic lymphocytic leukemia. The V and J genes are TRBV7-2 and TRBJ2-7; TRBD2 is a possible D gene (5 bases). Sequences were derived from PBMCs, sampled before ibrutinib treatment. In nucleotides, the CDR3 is TGTGCCAGCAGCGCCCGAACTAGCTACGAGCAGTACTTC. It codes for CASSARTSYEQYF.